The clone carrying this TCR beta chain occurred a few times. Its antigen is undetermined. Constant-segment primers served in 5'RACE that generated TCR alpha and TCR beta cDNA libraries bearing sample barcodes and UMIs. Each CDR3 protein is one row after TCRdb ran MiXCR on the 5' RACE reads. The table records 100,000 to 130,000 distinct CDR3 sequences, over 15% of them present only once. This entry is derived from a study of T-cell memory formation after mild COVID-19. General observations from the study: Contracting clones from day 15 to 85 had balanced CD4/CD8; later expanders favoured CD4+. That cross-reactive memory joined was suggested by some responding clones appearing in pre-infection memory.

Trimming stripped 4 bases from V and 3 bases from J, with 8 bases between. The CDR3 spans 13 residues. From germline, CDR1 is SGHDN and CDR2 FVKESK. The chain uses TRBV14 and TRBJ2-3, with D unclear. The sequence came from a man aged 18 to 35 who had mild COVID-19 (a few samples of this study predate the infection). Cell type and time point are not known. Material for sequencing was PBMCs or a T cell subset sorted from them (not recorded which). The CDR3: CASSPRLTDTQYF. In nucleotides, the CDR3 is TGTGCCAGCAGCCCTAGGTTGACAGATACGCAGTATTTT.